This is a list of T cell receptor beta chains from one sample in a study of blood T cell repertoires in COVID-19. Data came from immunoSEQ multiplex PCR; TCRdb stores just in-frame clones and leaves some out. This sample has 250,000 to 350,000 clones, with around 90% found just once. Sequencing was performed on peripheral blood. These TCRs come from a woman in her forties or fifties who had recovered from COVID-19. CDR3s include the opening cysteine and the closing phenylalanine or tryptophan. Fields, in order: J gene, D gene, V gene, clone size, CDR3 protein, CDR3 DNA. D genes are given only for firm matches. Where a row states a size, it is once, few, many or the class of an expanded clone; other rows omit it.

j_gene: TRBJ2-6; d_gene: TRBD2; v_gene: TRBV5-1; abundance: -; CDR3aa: CASSPSGGRSGANVLTF; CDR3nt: TGCGCCAGCAGCCCTAGCGGGGGTCGCTCTGGGGCCAACGTCCTGACTTTC
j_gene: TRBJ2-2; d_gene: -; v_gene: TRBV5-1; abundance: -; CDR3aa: CASSPTVANTGELFF; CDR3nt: TGCGCCAGCAGCCCCACGGTCGCGAACACCGGGGAGCTGTTTTTT
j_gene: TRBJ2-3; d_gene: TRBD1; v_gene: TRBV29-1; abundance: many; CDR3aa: CSVVTGGTDTQYF; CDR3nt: TGCAGCGTTGTGACAGGGGGGACAGATACGCAGTATTTT
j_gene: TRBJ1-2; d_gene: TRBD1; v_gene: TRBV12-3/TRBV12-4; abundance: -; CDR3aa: CASRTGGYGYTF; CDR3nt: TGTGCCAGCAGGACAGGGGGCTATGGCTACACCTTC
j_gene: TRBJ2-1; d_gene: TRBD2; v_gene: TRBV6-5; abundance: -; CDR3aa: CASSYSASGYNEQFF; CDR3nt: TGTGCCAGCAGTTACTCGGCTAGCGGGTACAATGAGCAGTTCTTC
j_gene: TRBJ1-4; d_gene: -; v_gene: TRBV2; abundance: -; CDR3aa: CASSVDSTNEKLFF; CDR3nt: TGTGCCAGCAGTGTCGACTCAACTAATGAAAAACTGTTTTTT
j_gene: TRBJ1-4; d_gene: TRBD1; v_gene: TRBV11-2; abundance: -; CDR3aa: CASSPLRDRTNEKLFF; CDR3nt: TGTGCCAGCAGCCCCCTTCGGGACAGAACTAATGAAAAACTGTTTTTT
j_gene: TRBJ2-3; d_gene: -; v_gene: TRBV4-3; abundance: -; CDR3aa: CASSQGTGSTDTQYF; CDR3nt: TGCGCCAGCAGCCAAGGAACAGGGTCGACAGATACGCAGTATTTT
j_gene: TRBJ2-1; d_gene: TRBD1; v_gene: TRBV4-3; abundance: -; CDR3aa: CASSRQLGGEDLLNPYSEQFF; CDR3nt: TGCGCCAGCAGCCGCCAACTAGGGGGCGAGGATCTCTTGAACCCTTACAGCGAGCAGTTCTTC
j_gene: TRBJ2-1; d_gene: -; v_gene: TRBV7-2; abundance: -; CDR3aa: CASSITPSSYNEQFF; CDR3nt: TGTGCCAGCAGCATCACACCTAGCTCCTACAATGAGCAGTTCTTC
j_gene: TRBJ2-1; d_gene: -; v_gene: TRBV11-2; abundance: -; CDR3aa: CASSLIKRGSIYNEQFF; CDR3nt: TGTGCCAGCAGCTTGATTAAGAGGGGGTCTATTTACAATGAGCAGTTCTTC
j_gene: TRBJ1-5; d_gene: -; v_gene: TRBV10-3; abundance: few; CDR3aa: CAISESGGGDHQPQHF; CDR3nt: TGTGCCATCAGTGAGTCGGGGGGAGGGGACCATCAGCCCCAGCATTTT
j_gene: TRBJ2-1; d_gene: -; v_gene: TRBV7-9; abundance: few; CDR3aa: CASSFRRYNEQFF; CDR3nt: TGTGCCAGCAGCTTCCGCAGGTACAATGAGCAGTTCTTC
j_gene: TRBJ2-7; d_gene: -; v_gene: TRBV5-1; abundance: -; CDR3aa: CASSLSWRSYEQYF; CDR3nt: TGCGCCAGCAGCTTGTCCTGGAGGTCCTACGAGCAGTACTTC
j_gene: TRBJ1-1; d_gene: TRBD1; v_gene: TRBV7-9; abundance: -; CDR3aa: CASSSRQGLSTEAFF; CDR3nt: TGTGCCAGCAGCTCGCGACAGGGGCTGAGTACTGAAGCTTTCTTT
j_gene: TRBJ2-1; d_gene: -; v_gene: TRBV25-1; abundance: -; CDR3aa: CASSDRGPRGYNEQFF; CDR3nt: TGTGCCAGCAGTGACAGGGGTCCTAGGGGCTACAATGAGCAGTTCTTC
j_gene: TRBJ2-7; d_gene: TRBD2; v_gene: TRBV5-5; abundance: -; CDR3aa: CASSLRDYAYEQYF; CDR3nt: TGTGCCAGCAGCTTACGGGACTATGCCTACGAGCAGTACTTC
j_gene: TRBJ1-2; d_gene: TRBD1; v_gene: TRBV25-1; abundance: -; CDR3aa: CASSEDLTGNYGYTF; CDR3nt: TGTGCCAGCAGTGAAGATTTGACAGGGAACTATGGCTACACCTTC
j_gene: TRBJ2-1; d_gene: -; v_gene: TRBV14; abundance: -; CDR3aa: CASSPLSFDSEQFF; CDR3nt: TGTGCCAGCAGCCCTCTAAGTTTCGACAGTGAGCAGTTCTTC
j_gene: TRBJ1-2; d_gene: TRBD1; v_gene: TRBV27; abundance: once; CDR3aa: CASSSHPTGWPYGYTF; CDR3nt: TGTGCCAGCAGTTCCCACCCGACAGGGTGGCCCTATGGCTACACCTTC
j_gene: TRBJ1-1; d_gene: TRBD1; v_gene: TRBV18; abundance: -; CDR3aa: CASSPQGQGSAEAFF; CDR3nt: TGTGCCAGCTCACCGCAGGGACAGGGGAGCGCTGAAGCTTTCTTT
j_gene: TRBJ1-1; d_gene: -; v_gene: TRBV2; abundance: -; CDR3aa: CASSGQGMWNTEAFF; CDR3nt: TGTGCCAGCTCGGGCCAGGGGATGTGGAACACTGAAGCTTTCTTT
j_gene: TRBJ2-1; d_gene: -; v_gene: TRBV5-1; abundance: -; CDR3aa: CASYPRPRAEEQFF; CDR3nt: TGCGCCAGCTACCCTCGCCCCCGCGCCGAGGAGCAGTTCTTC
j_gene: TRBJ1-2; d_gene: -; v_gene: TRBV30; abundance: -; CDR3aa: CAWSVPGRGGYTF; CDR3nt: TGTGCCTGGAGTGTACCGGGGAGGGGCGGCTACACCTTC
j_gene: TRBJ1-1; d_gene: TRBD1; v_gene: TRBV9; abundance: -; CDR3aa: CASSAYVRTGEGSNTEAFF; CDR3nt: TGTGCCAGCAGCGCCTACGTCAGGACAGGGGAAGGATCGAACACTGAAGCTTTCTTT
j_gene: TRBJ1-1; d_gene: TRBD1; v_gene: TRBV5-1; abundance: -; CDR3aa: CASSPHRGGALGTEAFF; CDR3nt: TGCGCCAGCAGCCCACACAGGGGTGGGGCACTGGGCACTGAAGCTTTCTTT
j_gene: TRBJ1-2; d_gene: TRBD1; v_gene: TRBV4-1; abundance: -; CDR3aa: CASSQEDREGYTF; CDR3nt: TGCGCCAGCAGCCAAGAGGACAGGGAAGGCTACACCTTC
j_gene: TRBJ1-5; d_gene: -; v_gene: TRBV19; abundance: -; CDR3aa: CASSISVHQPQHF; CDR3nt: TGTGCCAGTAGTATATCGGTGCATCAGCCCCAGCATTTT